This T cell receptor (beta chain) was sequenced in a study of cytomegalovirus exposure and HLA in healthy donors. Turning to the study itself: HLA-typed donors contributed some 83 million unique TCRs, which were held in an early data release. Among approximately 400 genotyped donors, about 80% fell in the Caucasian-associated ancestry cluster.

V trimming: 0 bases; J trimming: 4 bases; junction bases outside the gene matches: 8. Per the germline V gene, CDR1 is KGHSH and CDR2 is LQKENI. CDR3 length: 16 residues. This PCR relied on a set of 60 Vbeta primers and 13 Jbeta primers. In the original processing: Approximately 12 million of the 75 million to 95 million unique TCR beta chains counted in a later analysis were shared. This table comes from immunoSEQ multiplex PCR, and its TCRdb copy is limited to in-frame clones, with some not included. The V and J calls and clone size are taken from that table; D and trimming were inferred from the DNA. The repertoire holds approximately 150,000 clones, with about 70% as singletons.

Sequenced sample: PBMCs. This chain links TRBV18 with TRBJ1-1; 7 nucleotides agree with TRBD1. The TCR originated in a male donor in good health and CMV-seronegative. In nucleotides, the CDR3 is TGTGCCAGCTCACCACCCCCGGGACAGCTGAGCACTGAAGCTTTCTTT. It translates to CASSPPPGQLSTEAFF.